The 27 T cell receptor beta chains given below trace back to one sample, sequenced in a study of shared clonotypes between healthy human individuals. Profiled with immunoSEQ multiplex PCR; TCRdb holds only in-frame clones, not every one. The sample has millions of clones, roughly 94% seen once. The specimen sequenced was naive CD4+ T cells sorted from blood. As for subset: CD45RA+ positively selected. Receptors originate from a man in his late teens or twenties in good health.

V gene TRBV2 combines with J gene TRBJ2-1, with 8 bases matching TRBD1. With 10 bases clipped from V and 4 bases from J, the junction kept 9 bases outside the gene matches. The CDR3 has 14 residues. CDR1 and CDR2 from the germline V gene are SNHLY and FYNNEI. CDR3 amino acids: CATKPGTGYNEQFF. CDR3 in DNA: TGTGCCACCAAACCCGGGACAGGTTACAATGAGCAGTTCTTC.

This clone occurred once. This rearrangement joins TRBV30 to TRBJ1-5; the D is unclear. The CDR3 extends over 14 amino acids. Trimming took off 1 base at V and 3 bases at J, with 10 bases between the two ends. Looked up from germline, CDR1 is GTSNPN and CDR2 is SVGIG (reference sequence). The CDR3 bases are TGTGCCTGGAGTGGTCAAGCATTCAATCAGCCCCAGCATTTT. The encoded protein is CAWSGQAFNQPQHF.

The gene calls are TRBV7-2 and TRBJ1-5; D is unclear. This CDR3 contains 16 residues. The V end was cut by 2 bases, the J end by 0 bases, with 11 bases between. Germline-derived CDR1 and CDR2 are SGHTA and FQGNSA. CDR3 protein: CASSLQPRDSNQPQHF. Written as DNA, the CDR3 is TGTGCCAGCAGCTTACAGCCGCGGGATAGCAATCAGCCCCAGCATTTT.

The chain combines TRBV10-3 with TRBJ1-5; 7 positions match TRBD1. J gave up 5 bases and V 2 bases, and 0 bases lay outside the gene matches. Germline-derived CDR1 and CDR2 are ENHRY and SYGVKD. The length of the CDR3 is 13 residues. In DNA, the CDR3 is TGTGCCATCAGTGAGACAGGGGATCAGCCCCAGCATTTT. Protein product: CAISETGDQPQHF.

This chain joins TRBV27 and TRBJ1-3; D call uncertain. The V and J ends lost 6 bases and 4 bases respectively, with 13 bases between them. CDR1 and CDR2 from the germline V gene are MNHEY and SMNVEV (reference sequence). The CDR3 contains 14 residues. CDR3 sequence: CASRPEPMGNTIYF. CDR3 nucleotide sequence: TGTGCCAGCAGACCCGAGCCCATGGGAAACACCATATATTTT.

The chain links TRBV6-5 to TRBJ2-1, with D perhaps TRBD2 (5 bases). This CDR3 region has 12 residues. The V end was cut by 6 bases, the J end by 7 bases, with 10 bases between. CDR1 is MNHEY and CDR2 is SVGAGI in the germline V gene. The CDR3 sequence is CASRADWNEQFF. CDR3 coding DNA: TGTGCCAGCAGGGCGGACTGGAATGAGCAGTTCTTC.

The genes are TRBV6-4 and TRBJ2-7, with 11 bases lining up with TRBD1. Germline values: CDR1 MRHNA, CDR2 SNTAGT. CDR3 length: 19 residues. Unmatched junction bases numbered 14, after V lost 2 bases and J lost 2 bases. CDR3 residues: CASSDGTGGPYPNPYEQYF. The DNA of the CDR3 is TGTGCCAGCAGTGACGGGACAGGGGGTCCGTATCCCAACCCCTACGAGCAGTACTTC.

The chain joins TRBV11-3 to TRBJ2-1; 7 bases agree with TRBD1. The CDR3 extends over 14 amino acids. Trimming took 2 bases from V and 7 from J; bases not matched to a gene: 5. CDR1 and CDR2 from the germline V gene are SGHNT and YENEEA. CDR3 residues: CASSLMQGVNEQFF. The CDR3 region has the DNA TGTGCCAGCAGCTTAATGCAGGGGGTTAATGAGCAGTTCTTC. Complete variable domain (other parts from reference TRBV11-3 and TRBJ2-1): EAGVVQSPRYKIIEKKQPVAFWCNPISGHNTLYWYLQNLGQGPELLIRYENEEAVDDSQLPKDRFSAERLKGVDSTLKIQPAELGDSAVYLCASSLMQGVNEQFFGPGTRLTVL.

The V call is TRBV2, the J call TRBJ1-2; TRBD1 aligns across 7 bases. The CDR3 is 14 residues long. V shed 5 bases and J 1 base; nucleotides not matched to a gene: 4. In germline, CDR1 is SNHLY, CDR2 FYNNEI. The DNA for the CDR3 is TGTGCCAGCAGTAGGGGACAGAATAACTATGGCTACACCTTC. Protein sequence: CASSRGQNNYGYTF.

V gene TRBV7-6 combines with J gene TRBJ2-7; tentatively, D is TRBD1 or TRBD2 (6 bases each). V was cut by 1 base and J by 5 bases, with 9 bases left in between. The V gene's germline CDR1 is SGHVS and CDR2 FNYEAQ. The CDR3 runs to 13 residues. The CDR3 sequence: CASSLVGGNEQYF. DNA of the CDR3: TGTGCCAGCAGCTTAGTAGGGGGGAACGAGCAGTACTTC.

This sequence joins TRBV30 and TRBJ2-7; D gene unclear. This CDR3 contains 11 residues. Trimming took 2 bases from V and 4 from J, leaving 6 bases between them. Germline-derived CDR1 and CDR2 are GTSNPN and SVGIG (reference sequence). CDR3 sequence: CAWSKRYEQYF. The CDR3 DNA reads TGTGCCTGGAGTAAAAGATACGAGCAGTACTTC.

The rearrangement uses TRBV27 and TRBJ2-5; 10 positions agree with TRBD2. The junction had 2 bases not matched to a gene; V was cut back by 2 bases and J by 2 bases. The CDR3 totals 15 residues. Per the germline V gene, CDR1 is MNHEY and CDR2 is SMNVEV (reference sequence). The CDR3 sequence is CASSLASGGQETQYF. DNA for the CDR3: TGTGCCAGCAGTTTAGCTAGCGGGGGTCAAGAGACCCAGTACTTC.

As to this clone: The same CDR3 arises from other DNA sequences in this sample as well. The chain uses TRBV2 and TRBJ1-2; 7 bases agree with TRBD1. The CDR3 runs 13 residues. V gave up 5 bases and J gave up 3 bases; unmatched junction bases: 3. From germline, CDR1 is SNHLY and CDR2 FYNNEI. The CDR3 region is CASSQDRDYGYTF. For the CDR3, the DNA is TGTGCCAGCAGTCAAGACAGGGACTATGGCTACACCTTC.

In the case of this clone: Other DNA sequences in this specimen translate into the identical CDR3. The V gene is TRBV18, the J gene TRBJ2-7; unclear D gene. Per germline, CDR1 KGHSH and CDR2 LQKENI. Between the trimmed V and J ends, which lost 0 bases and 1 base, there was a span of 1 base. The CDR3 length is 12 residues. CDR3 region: CASSPPSYEQYF. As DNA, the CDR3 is TGTGCCAGCTCACCACCGTCCTACGAGCAGTACTTC.

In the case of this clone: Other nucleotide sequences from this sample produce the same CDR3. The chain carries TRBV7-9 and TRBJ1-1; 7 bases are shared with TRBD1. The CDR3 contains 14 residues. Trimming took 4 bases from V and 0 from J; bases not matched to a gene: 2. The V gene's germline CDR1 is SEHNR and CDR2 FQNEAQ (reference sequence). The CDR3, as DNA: TGTGCCAGCAGCTCAGGACAGGTGAACACTGAAGCTTTCTTT. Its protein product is CASSSGQVNTEAFF.

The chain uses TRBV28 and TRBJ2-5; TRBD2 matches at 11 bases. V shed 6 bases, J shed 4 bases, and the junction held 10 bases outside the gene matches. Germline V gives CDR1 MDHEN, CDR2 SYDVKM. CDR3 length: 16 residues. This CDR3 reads CASSQPGLAAGETQYF. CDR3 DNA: TGTGCCAGCAGCCAGCCGGGACTAGCGGCGGGAGAGACCCAGTACTTC.

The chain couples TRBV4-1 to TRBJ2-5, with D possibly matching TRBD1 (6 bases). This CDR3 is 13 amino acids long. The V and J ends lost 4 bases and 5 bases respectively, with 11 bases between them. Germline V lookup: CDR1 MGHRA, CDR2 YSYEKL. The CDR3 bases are TGCGCCAGCAGCCCACAGGGAGCGGAGACCCAGTACTTC. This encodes CASSPQGAETQYF.

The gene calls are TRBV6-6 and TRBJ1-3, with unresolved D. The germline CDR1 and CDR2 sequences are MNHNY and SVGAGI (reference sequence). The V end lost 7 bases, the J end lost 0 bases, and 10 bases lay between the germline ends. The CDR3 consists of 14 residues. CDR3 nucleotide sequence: TGTGCCAGCAAGCCTGGCGGCTCTGGAAACACCATATATTTT. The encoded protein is CASKPGGSGNTIYF.

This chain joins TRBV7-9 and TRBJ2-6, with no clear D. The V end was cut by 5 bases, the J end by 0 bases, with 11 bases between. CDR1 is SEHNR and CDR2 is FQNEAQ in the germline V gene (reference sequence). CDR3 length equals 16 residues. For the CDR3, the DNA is TGTGCCAGCAGCGATAGAGAAAACTCTGGGGCCAACGTCCTGACTTTC. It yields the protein CASSDRENSGANVLTF.

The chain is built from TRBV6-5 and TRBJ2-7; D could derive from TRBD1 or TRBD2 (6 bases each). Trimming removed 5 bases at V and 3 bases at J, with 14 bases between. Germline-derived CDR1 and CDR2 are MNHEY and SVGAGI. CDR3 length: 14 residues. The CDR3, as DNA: TGTGCCAGCAGTATTCTAGGGGGGATCTACGAGCAGTACTTC. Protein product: CASSILGGIYEQYF.

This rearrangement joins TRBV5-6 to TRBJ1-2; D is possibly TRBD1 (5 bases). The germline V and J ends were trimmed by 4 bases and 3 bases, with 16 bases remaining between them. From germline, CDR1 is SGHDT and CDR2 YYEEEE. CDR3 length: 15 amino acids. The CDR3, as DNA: TGTGCCAGCAGCCCAACCCGGGGCAGACACTATGGCTACACCTTC. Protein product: CASSPTRGRHYGYTF.

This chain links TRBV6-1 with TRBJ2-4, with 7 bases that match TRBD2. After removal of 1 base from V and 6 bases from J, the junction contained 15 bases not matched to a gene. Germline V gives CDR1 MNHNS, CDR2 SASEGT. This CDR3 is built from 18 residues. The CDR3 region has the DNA TGTGCCAGCAGTGAAGATAGGCCAAGCGGGGCCTCGTTAAACATTCAGTACTTC. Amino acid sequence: CASSEDRPSGASLNIQYF.

The CDR3: CAIKPWVGEKLFF. The DNA of the CDR3 is TGTGCCATCAAACCTTGGGTGGGGGAAAAACTGTTTTTT. This chain uses TRBV10-3 with TRBJ1-4; D not certain. The CDR3 is made up of 13 amino acids. The germline gives CDR1 ENHRY, CDR2 SYGVKD. Trimming stripped 7 bases from V and 8 bases from J, with 14 bases between.

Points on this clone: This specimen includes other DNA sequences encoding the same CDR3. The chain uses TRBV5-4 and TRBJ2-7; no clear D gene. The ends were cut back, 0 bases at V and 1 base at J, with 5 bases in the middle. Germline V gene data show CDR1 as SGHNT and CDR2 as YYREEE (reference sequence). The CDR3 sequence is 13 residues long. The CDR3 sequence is CASSLGQSYEQYF. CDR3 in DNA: TGTGCCAGCAGCTTGGGACAATCCTACGAGCAGTACTTC.

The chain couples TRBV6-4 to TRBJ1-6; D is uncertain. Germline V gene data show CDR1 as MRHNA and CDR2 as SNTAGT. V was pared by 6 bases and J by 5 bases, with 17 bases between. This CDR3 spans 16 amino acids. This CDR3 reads CASRTPPDGDNSPLHF. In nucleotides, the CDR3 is TGTGCCAGCAGAACTCCGCCGGACGGTGATAATTCACCCCTCCACTTT.

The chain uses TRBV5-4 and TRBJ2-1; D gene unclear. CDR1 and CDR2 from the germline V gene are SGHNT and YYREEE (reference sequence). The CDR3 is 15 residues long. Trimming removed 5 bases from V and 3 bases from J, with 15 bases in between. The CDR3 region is CASSNPRTDYNEQFF. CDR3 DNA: TGTGCCAGCAGTAATCCTAGGACGGACTACAATGAGCAGTTCTTC.

This CDR3 reads CASSLGDRADSPLHF. In DNA, the CDR3 is TGTGCCAGCAGTTTAGGGGACAGGGCGGATTCACCCCTCCACTTT. The chain carries TRBV28 and TRBJ1-6; 9 bases are shared with TRBD1. With V trimmed by 2 bases and J by 8 bases, 4 bases remained unmatched. CDR3 length equals 15 residues. Germline V CDR1 and CDR2: MDHEN, SYDVKM. The full variable domain, rest sourced from reference TRBV28 and TRBJ1-6, is DVKVTQSSRYLVKRTGEKVFLECVQDMDHENMFWYRQDPGLGLRLIYFSYDVKMKEKGDIPEGYSVSREKKERFSLILESASTNQTSMYLCASSLGDRADSPLHFGNGTRLTVT.